Sequencing of this TCR beta chain was carried out in a study of CD8+CD57+ T cells in acquired aplastic anemia. As for the study in general: Recorded DNA amounts for sorted CD4+ and CD8+ cells had an average of approximately 3 ug. Study-wide results and limits: Both patients and controls carried the same twenty-nine CD8+ CDR3 sequences.

The sequenced patients had an expansion of CD8+CD57+ cells seen by flow cytometry. Receipt of therapy had not occurred in any patient by the time of blood sampling. Genomic DNA, the template, was used for profiling of the TCR beta VDJ and CDR3. A single record per CDR3 protein comes from TCRdb applying MiXCR to the reads. The data hold roughly 180,000 distinct CDR3 sequences, with about 44% observed a single time. The CDR3 spans 16 residues. Germline loops: CDR1 SGHAT, CDR2 FQDESV (reference sequence). With respect to this clonotype: Antigen unknown.

Input material: sorted CD4+, CD8+, or CD8+CD57+ T cells (not recorded which) from PBMCs. The TCR was taken from a human donor with aplastic anemia. The chain employs TRBV11-1 and TRBJ2-7; TRBD2 matches 8 bases. The tail of the sequence fits TRBJ2-1 better, so the J call may be wrong. Written as DNA, the CDR3 is TGTGCCAGCAGCCCCCGGACTAGCCGCTCCTACAATGAGCAGTTCTTC. Translating gives CASSPRTSRSYNEQFF.